One and the same sample provided the 18 T cell receptor beta chains below, sequenced in a study of shared clonotypes between healthy human individuals. The method was immunoSEQ multiplex PCR; TCRdb's version includes in-frame clones alone and lacks a portion of them. The table lists about 2 million clones, around 96% of them singletons. Naive CD8 cells comprised CD45RO-negative, CCR7-positively selected cells, excluding terminally differentiated effector memory CD45RA+ cells. The sample was naive CD8+ T cells sorted from blood. Receptors were obtained from a man aged 18-30 years in good health.

This CDR3 is CASSLLPPKLISTDTQYF. For the CDR3, the DNA is TGTGCCAGCAGTTTGTTACCACCAAAGTTAATTAGCACAGATACGCAGTATTTT. The chain employs TRBV28 and TRBJ2-3; no definite D call. Trimming removed 3 bases at V and 0 bases at J, with 19 bases between. The CDR3 spans 18 residues. Germline V gene lookup returns CDR1 MDHEN and CDR2 SYDVKM.

To note about this clone: Other DNA variants within this sample encode the same CDR3. The chain employs TRBV2 and TRBJ2-7; D gene uncertain. V was pared by 5 bases and J by 4 bases, with 9 bases between. The CDR3 loop spans 12 amino acids. CDR1 and CDR2 (germline): SNHLY, FYNNEI. For the CDR3, the DNA is TGTGCCAGCAGTCCCGGGTCGTACGAGCAGTACTTC. Translated, it gives CASSPGSYEQYF. Full variable domain (rest looked up from reference TRBV2 and TRBJ2-7): EPEVTQTPSHQVTQMGQEVILRCVPISNHLYFYWYRQILGQKVEFLVSFYNNEISEKSEIFDDQFSVERPDGSNFTLKIRSTKLEDSAMYFCASSPGSYEQYFGPGTRLTVT.

The chain has TRBV28 and TRBJ1-1; 8 bases fit TRBD1. The V segment lost 2 bases and the J segment 5 bases; nucleotides outside the gene matches: 4. In germline, CDR1 is MDHEN, CDR2 SYDVKM. The CDR3 runs 14 residues. CDR3 nucleotides: TGTGCCAGCAGTTTAGGACAGGGAATTACTGAAGCTTTCTTT. Translated, it gives CASSLGQGITEAFF.

The J gene is TRBJ2-7, the V gene TRBV19, with D possibly being TRBD2 (6 bases). From germline, CDR1 is LNHDA and CDR2 SQIVND (reference sequence). CDR3 length: 16 amino acids. V gave up 2 bases and J gave up 3 bases, with 17 bases separating them. The CDR3 region is CASSILEGLPFYEQYF. CDR3 nucleotide sequence: TGTGCCAGTAGTATACTCGAGGGACTTCCATTCTACGAGCAGTACTTC. Together with reference TRBV19 and TRBJ2-7, the CDR3 gives the full variable domain: DGGITQSPKYLFRKEGQNVTLSCEQNLNHDAMYWYRQDPGQGLRLIYYSQIVNDFQKGDIAEGYSVSREKKESFPLTVTSAQKNPTAFYLCASSILEGLPFYEQYFGPGTRLTVT.

The chain uses TRBV4-1 and TRBJ2-1; tentative D call: TRBD2 (5 bases). Trimming shortened V by 3 bases and J by 9 bases, and 12 bases separated the two germline ends. From germline, CDR1 is MGHRA and CDR2 YSYEKL. The CDR3 is 13 residues long. CDR3 protein: CASSQDRGLEQFF. CDR3 coding DNA: TGCGCCAGCAGCCAGGACCGAGGACTTGAGCAGTTCTTC.

The chain links TRBV4-2 to TRBJ1-6; maybe TRBD1 (6 bases). Trimming shortened V by 7 bases and J by 7 bases, and 17 bases separated the two germline ends. Germline assignment: CDR1 LGHNA and CDR2 YNFKEQ. The CDR3 loop spans 15 amino acids. The CDR3 DNA sequence: TGTGCCAGCAACCCACACGATCAGGGGAATTCACCCCTCCACTTT. It yields the protein CASNPHDQGNSPLHF.

This chain links TRBV30 with TRBJ1-1; 7 positions match TRBD1. Trimming at V came to 4 bases and at J to 0 bases, leaving 5 bases not matched to a gene. The length of the CDR3 is 14 residues. The germline V gene has CDR1 GTSNPN and CDR2 SVGIG (reference sequence). The CDR3 sequence is CAWTPGQMNTEAFF. The CDR3 coding sequence is TGTGCCTGGACCCCGGGACAGATGAACACTGAAGCTTTCTTT.

The chain joins TRBV5-1 to TRBJ2-1; 10 bases align to TRBD1. The V and J ends lost 3 bases and 10 bases, in that order; junction bases with no gene match: 10. This CDR3 contains 15 residues. Looked up from germline, CDR1 is SGHRS and CDR2 is YFSETQ. The CDR3 sequence is CASSWAGTGAEEQFF. In DNA, the CDR3 is TGCGCCAGCAGCTGGGCCGGGACAGGGGCGGAGGAGCAGTTCTTC.

This rearrangement joins TRBV18 to TRBJ2-6, with a possible D match to TRBD2 (5 bases). CDR3 size: 19 residues. Trimming cost V 1 base and J 1 base, with 17 bases left between them. Germline V gene data show CDR1 as KGHSH and CDR2 as LQKENI. The CDR3 here is CASSPRAGLNLSGANVLTF. The CDR3 coding sequence is TGTGCCAGCTCACCACGGGCGGGCCTCAACTTGTCTGGGGCCAACGTCCTGACTTTC.

Notes on this clone: Other DNA sequences in this specimen translate into the identical CDR3. The chain links TRBV14 to TRBJ2-7; 10 nucleotides line up with TRBD2. The CDR3 sequence is 15 residues long. Trimming took 1 base from V and 1 from J; bases not matched to a gene: 1. Germline CDR1 reads SGHDN; CDR2 reads FVKESK. The CDR3 region has the DNA TGTGCCAGCAGCCAAGGACTAGCGGGTTCCTACGAGCAGTACTTC. Its protein product is CASSQGLAGSYEQYF. The variable domain in full, with the rest retrieved from reference TRBV14 and TRBJ2-7, is EAGVTQFPSHSVIEKGQTVTLRCDPISGHDNLYWYRRVMGKEIKFLLHFVKESKQDESGMPNNRFLAERTGGTYSTLKVQPAELEDSGVYFCASSQGLAGSYEQYFGPGTRLTVT.

Remarks on this clone: The sample holds other DNA sequences that translate to the same CDR3. The chain employs TRBV5-6 and TRBJ1-1; no reliable D call. Trimming pared 0 bases from V and 5 bases from J, leaving 2 bases between. The CDR3 is 11 residues long. Germline CDR1 is SGHDT and CDR2 is YYEEEE. The CDR3 spells CASSLGTEAFF. As DNA, the CDR3 is TGTGCCAGCAGCTTGGGGACTGAAGCTTTCTTT.

The gene calls are TRBV6-5 and TRBJ2-2; possibly TRBD1 for D (6 bases). The V gene lost 5 bases and the J gene lost 6 bases, with 16 bases spanning the gap. This CDR3 region has 15 residues. Germline CDR1 and CDR2: MNHEY and SVGAGI. The CDR3 here is CASSATTGTSGELFF. CDR3 DNA: TGTGCCAGCAGTGCTACAACCGGGACATCCGGGGAGCTGTTTTTT.

The chain joins TRBV11-2 to TRBJ2-7; D is unresolved. The CDR3 sequence is 12 residues long. The germline gives CDR1 SGHAT, CDR2 FQNNGV. Trimming cost V 2 bases and J 12 bases, with 14 bases left between them. The CDR3, as DNA: TGTGCCAGCAGCTTATCTTGGGGTGGGTGGTACTTC. Translating it yields CASSLSWGGWYF.

The chain combines TRBV4-3 with TRBJ2-1; 10 bases line up with TRBD2. The CDR3 sequence is 15 residues long. The germline CDR1 and CDR2 sequences are LGHNA and YSLEER. The V gene end was trimmed by 0 bases and the J gene end by 4 bases; junction bases not matched to a gene: 0. The CDR3 is CASSQEAGGYNEQFF. Written as DNA, the CDR3 is TGCGCCAGCAGCCAAGAAGCGGGAGGGTACAATGAGCAGTTCTTC.

This clone has just one count. V is TRBV6-1 and J is TRBJ1-6, with D tentatively TRBD1 (6 bases). Deletions cut 3 bases from V and 0 bases from J, with 12 bases between. Looked up from germline, CDR1 is MNHNS and CDR2 is SASEGT. This CDR3 is built from 17 residues. In nucleotides, the CDR3 is TGTGCCAGCAGTGACGACAGGTGGCGCTCCTATAATTCACCCCTCCACTTT. It translates to CASSDDRWRSYNSPLHF.

DNA for the CDR3: TGTGCCAGCACCCCCGGGGGGCAGGCCTACGAGCAGTACTTC. Amino acids: CASTPGGQAYEQYF. The chain uses TRBV6-6 and TRBJ2-7; tentatively, D is TRBD2 (7 bases). This CDR3 spans 14 amino acids. Trimming shortened V by 7 bases and J by 2 bases, and 15 bases separated the two germline ends. Germline CDR1 and CDR2: MNHNY and SVGAGI (reference sequence).

V is TRBV6-1 and J is TRBJ1-2, with D perhaps matching TRBD1 (6 bases). The germline V and J ends were trimmed by 1 base and 6 bases, with 21 bases remaining between them. Germline assignment: CDR1 MNHNS and CDR2 SASEGT. This CDR3 is built from 17 residues. CDR3 DNA: TGTGCCAGCAGTGAAGAATTCTGGGGGGGCAGCACTGATGGCTACACCTTC. It codes for CASSEEFWGGSTDGYTF.

This clone showed up just a few times. Other nucleotide sequences from this sample produce the same CDR3. The V and J genes are TRBV28 and TRBJ1-1; D might be TRBD1 (6 bases). CDR1 is MDHEN and CDR2 is SYDVKM in the germline V gene. V shed 2 bases and J shed 1 base, with 8 bases lying between them. The CDR3 totals 14 residues. The CDR3, as DNA: TGTGCCAGCAGTTTAGCAGGGGAGAACACTGAAGCTTTCTTT. Amino acid sequence: CASSLAGENTEAFF.